The 16 T cell receptor beta chains reported below all come from one sample, sequenced in a study of multiple sclerosis patients with progressive multifocal leukoencephalopathy. Time point reported: before natalizumab initiation. Generated by immunoSEQ multiplex PCR, the TCRdb table keeps only in-frame clones and is missing some. The table has approximately 27,000 clones, approximately 90% seen once. The sample comprised PBMCs. Source of these receptors: a human donor with multiple sclerosis.

This clone was seen a single time. V gene TRBV5-4 combines with J gene TRBJ2-5; 8 bases fit TRBD1. The CDR3 contains 17 residues. With V trimmed by 6 bases and J by 5 bases, 18 bases remained unmatched. Germline CDR1 SGHNT, CDR2 YYREEE (reference sequence). The CDR3 DNA follows: TGTGCCAGCACCCAATTGGACGCAATGCAGGGGGCTGAGACCCAGTACTTC. Amino acid sequence: CASTQLDAMQGAETQYF.

V usage is TRBV6-5 and J usage is TRBJ1-3; possibly TRBD1 for D (5 bases). The V end lost 5 bases, the J end lost 3 bases, and 11 bases lay between the germline ends. The V gene's germline CDR1 is MNHEY and CDR2 SVGAGI. The CDR3 runs 14 residues. The CDR3 loop reads CASSPGTYGNTIYF. CDR3 sequence (DNA): TGTGCCAGCAGTCCGGGGACCTATGGAAACACCATATATTTT.

The rearrangement links TRBV7-2 to TRBJ1-5, with a possible D match to TRBD1 (5 bases). Per the germline V gene, CDR1 is SGHTA and CDR2 is FQGNSA. The CDR3 covers 15 residues. V lost 5 bases to trimming and J lost 4 bases, with 15 bases between them. Here the CDR3 DNA reads TGTGCCAGCAGCCCCCTCGGGGGGAGGAATCAGCCCCAGCATTTT. This gives the protein CASSPLGGRNQPQHF.

This sequence joins TRBV10-3 and TRBJ2-2; a weak D match, TRBD2 (5 bases). Germline assignment: CDR1 ENHRY and CDR2 SYGVKD. The CDR3 has 11 amino acids. V lost 6 bases, J lost 9 bases, and 8 bases lay in between. The DNA for the CDR3 is TGTGCCATCAGCGTCGGGAGGGAGCTGTTTTTT. This translates into CAISVGRELFF.

The gene calls are TRBV9 and TRBJ1-1; 10 nucleotides agree with TRBD1. The CDR3 runs 16 residues. Germline V gene data show CDR1 as SGDLS and CDR2 as YYNGEE. Germline trimming cut 3 bases from V and 0 bases from J; bases unmatched to any gene: 5. For the CDR3, the DNA is TGTGCCAGCAGCGGCCGGGACAGGGGATTGAACACTGAAGCTTTCTTT. It yields the protein CASSGRDRGLNTEAFF. Together with reference TRBV9 and TRBJ1-1, the CDR3 gives the full variable domain: DSGVTQTPKHLITATGQRVTLRCSPRSGDLSVYWYQQSLDQGLQFLIQYYNGEERAKGNILERFSAQQFPDLHSELNLSSLELGDSALYFCASSGRDRGLNTEAFFGQGTRLTVV.

V and J are TRBV5-6 and TRBJ2-3; TRBD1 is a possible D gene (6 bases). V was cut by 2 bases and J by 0 bases, with 10 bases left in between. The CDR3 sequence is 15 residues long. Germline V lookup: CDR1 SGHDT, CDR2 YYEEEE. CDR3 amino acids: CASSFGQLSTDTQYF. The CDR3 DNA reads TGTGCCAGCAGCTTCGGACAGCTGAGCACAGATACGCAGTATTTT.

This sequence joins TRBV29-1 and TRBJ2-7, with TRBD1 identical over 8 bases. Trimming removed 4 bases from V and 5 bases from J; junction bases left unmatched: 10. Germline-derived CDR1 and CDR2 are SQVTM and ANQGSEA. This CDR3 comprises 14 residues. Here the CDR3 reads CSVVPDRDIDEQYF. CDR3 DNA sequence: TGCAGCGTTGTCCCGGACAGGGATATCGACGAGCAGTACTTC.

The chain uses TRBV29-1 and TRBJ1-1; D gene uncertain. The germline CDR1 and CDR2 sequences are SQVTM and ANQGSEA. With 5 bases removed from V and 1 base from J, the gap between germline ends came to 20 bases. The CDR3 contains 16 residues. The CDR3 DNA reads TGCAGCGTTAAGGGTAAGGGCCACGTGTCGAACACTGAAGCTTTCTTT. Translating gives CSVKGKGHVSNTEAFF.

The chain couples TRBV13 to TRBJ2-3, with 7 bases fitting TRBD1. The CDR3 covers 16 residues. The germline V gene encodes CDR1 PRHDT and CDR2 FYEKMQ (reference sequence). V was pared by 5 bases and J by 3 bases, with 11 bases of the junction left unmatched. In nucleotides, the CDR3 is TGTGCCAGCAGCCCCCCGACAGGGAGTGGGACAGATACGCAGTATTTT. The encoded protein is CASSPPTGSGTDTQYF.

The chain employs TRBV28 and TRBJ1-4, with D possibly TRBD1 on 5 matching bases. The CDR3 loop spans 13 amino acids. Germline loops: CDR1 MDHEN, CDR2 SYDVKM. V lost 2 bases and J 8 bases, leaving 9 bases between the germline ends. CDR3 sequence: CASSLGAGEKLFF. For the CDR3, the DNA is TGTGCCAGCAGTTTAGGGGCAGGGGAAAAACTGTTTTTT.

DNA of the CDR3: TGCGCCAGCAGCGAACTTCAGGGGCAATCTGAAGCTTTCTTT. It translates to CASSELQGQSEAFF. The chain has TRBV5-1 and TRBJ1-1, with D possibly TRBD1 on 6 matching bases. V lost 4 bases and J lost 6, with 16 bases in between. The CDR3 contains 14 residues. The germline V gene encodes CDR1 SGHRS and CDR2 YFSETQ.

The chain links TRBV4-3 to TRBJ1-4; no firm D call. Looked up from germline, CDR1 is LGHNA and CDR2 is YSLEER. The CDR3 is made up of 16 amino acids. Trimming stripped 0 bases from V and 8 bases from J, with 16 bases between. This chain's CDR3 is CASSQEKAGAGEKLFF. The CDR3 DNA reads as TGCGCCAGCAGCCAAGAAAAGGCTGGTGCGGGGGAAAAACTGTTTTTT.

The gene calls are TRBV29-1 and TRBJ1-1, with TRBD1 as a possible D gene (6 bases). The CDR3 consists of 12 residues. Germline values: CDR1 SQVTM, CDR2 ANQGSEA. Between the trimmed V and J ends, which lost 4 bases and 11 bases, there was a span of 17 bases. The CDR3 coding sequence is TGCAGCGTTGGGGGGCAGGGCCCCCGGGCTTTCTTT. Encoded protein: CSVGGQGPRAFF.

The CDR3 protein is CAIAQEPDYNSPLHF. CDR3 coding DNA: TGTGCCATCGCCCAGGAACCCGATTATAATTCACCCCTCCACTTT. The chain links TRBV10-3 to TRBJ1-6; D is ambiguous. Trimming took off 8 bases at V and 4 bases at J, with 15 bases between the two ends. This CDR3 comprises 15 residues. CDR1 and CDR2 from the germline V gene are ENHRY and SYGVKD.

This chain connects TRBV9 to TRBJ2-7, with TRBD2 matching over 7 bases. Germline lookup yields CDR1 SGDLS and CDR2 YYNGEE. V lost 0 bases and J lost 2; bases outside the gene matches: 5. There are 15 residues in the CDR3. The CDR3 region has the DNA TGTGCCAGCAGCGTAGGGCAGGGAGGGACCTACGAGCAGTACTTC. Translating it yields CASSVGQGGTYEQYF.

There are a few counts of this clone. The gene calls are TRBV7-9 and TRBJ1-5; 7 bases line up with TRBD1. Unmatched junction bases numbered 6, after V lost 1 base and J lost 15 bases. The CDR3 is 12 amino acids. Per the germline V gene, CDR1 is SEHNR and CDR2 is FQNEAQ (reference sequence). The CDR3 spells CASSLGGQPWHF. The CDR3 DNA follows: TGTGCCAGCAGCTTAGGGGGACAGCCCTGGCATTTT.